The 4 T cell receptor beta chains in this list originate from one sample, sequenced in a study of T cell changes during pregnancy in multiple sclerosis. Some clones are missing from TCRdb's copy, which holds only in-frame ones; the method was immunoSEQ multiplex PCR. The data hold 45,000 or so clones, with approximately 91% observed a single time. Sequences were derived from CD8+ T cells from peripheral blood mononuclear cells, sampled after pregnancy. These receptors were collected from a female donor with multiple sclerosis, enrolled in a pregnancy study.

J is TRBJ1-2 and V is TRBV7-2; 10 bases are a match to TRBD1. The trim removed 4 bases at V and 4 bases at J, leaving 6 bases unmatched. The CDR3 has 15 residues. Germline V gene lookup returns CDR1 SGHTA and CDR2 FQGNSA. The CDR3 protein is CASSSMDRGFYGYTF. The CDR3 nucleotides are TGTGCCAGCAGCTCCATGGACAGGGGGTTCTATGGCTACACCTTC.

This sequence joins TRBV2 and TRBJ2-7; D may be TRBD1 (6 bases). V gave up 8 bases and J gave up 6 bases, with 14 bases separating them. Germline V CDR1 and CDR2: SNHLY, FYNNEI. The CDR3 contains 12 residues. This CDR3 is CASFISGVEQYF. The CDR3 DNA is TGTGCCAGCTTTATTTCAGGGGTCGAGCAGTACTTC.

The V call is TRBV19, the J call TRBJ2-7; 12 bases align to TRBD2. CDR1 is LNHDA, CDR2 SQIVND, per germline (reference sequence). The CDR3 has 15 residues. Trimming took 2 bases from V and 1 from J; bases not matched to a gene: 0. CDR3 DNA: TGTGCCAGTAGTATAACTAGCGGGGGGTCCTACGAGCAGTACTTC. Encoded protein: CASSITSGGSYEQYF.

CDR3 nucleotide sequence: TGTGCCAGCAGCTCCCTTGGCGGATTGAACACCGGGGAGCTGTTTTTT. Residues: CASSSLGGLNTGELFF. The chain is built from TRBV7-9 and TRBJ2-2, with D unresolved. Between the trimmed V and J ends, which lost 4 bases and 1 base, there was a span of 13 bases. Germline CDR1 SEHNR, CDR2 FQNEAQ (reference sequence). The CDR3 is made up of 16 amino acids.